This T cell receptor beta chain appears in the sequencing data of a study of CD8+ T cells in alopecia areata (dated by TCRdb to 2016 to 2018). Background for the entire study: The study used high-throughput TCRbeta sequencing to examine T cell clonal expansion in alopecia areata, in both the C3H/HeJ mouse model and human patients. In humans, TCRbeta sequencing was performed on scalp tissue and on sorted CD4+ and CD8+ peripheral blood T cells from healthy controls and from patients with patchy or totalis/universalis alopecia areata. Scalp clonality was compared among normal scalp (n=4), patchy alopecia areata scalp (n=8), and alopecia totalis/universalis scalp (n=8). The RNA source kit depended on sample type: the PAXgene miRNA kit for fixed scalp, the miRNeasy kit for PBMCs, and the RNeasy kit for mouse skin. Amplification of TCRbeta CDR3 regions was done by immunoSEQ multiplex PCR using 35 Vbeta forward primers and 13 Jbeta reverse primers.

Remarks on this clone: Its target antigen remains unknown. Base quality data are lacking; no much larger clone is found one base away.

What the research found in general, with its limitations: Lesional scalp, especially in alopecia totalis/universalis, showed higher clonality and more expanded CD8+ clones than normal scalp, suggesting antigenic drive. Resident alphabeta T cells in normal human skin are also sequenced, complicating scalp TCR repertoire analysis, unlike mouse skin dominated by gammadelta T cells. Shared TCR sequences between patients were less evident than in mice, which may be partly attributable to HLA diversity in the patient population.

Library preparation used the immunoSEQ multiplex PCR assay. RNA was extracted from all samples and reverse transcribed into cDNA as template for TCR sequencing. First-strand cDNA was synthesized with SuperScript III using a 2:1 mix of oligo-dT and random hexamers. A synthetic immune receptor repertoire was used to assess amplification bias, and residual bias was removed computationally. Per the source publication's procedure: Raw reads were preprocessed for error removal, and CDR3 was defined according to IMGT conventions as running from the conserved cysteine to phenylalanine. Clonality was computed by normalizing Shannon entropy by log2 of the number of productive unique TCRs and subtracting the result from 1. Scalp TCRbeta sequences were cross-referenced with sorted blood CD4 and CD8 repertoires so that the CD4 or CD8 identity of scalp clones could be inferred. Held by TCRdb, this immuneACCESS table contains in-frame sequences only and omits some clones. Under half of the omission traces to an unresolved V gene where checked; the cause of the rest is unknown. The V and J calls and clone size come from that table; D and trimming were worked out from the DNA. This sample comprises about 150,000 clones, about 60% of them detected only once. Of the sample, approximately 4.8% is held by the ten largest clones.

V is shortened by 6 bases, J by 5 bases, and the region joining them spans 11 bases. From the germline V gene, CDR1 is SQVTM and CDR2 is ANQGSEA. The CDR3 spans 11 residues, from the cysteine through the phenylalanine. Left in the record is the CDR3 DNA by itself, 33 bases read in frame from the first base. After PBMCs were isolated by density centrifugation and stained for CD3, CD4 and CD8, a FACSAria was used to sort CD4+ and CD8+ T cells. Scalp biopsies and blood samples were provided by unaffected controls. This TCR came from a human donor in good health. Sample: CD4+ T cells sorted from blood. The sequence joins TRBV29-1 to TRBJ2-7; no D segment can be confidently identified. In nucleotides, the sequence is TGCAGCGTAGCCACTACAGACGAGCAGTACTTC. Its translation reads: CSVATTDEQYF.